This T cell receptor beta chain is from a study of shared clonotypes between healthy human individuals. Study-level information: CD4 naive and memory got three plates each, CD8 naive two, CD8 memory one.

This CDR3 is built from 13 residues. Germline lookup yields CDR1 SGHRS and CDR2 YFSETQ. V lost 3 bases and J 6 bases, leaving 10 bases between the germline ends. The authors divided CD4+ cells into CD45RA+ naive and CD45RA-negative memory subsets. Original methodology: Junction-only sequences without quality scores came from ImmunoSEQ, so filtering differed. Produced via immunoSEQ multiplex PCR; TCRdb's table is partial and in-frame only. V, J and clone size reflect that table, while D and trimming were determined from the DNA. The sample consists of roughly 1 million clones, around 78% of them appearing once.

This TCR came from a man between 18 and 29 years old in good health. Some clones in this sample may be carry-over from other donors' samples. Sequencing was done on a sample of memory CD4+ T cells from PBMCs. Specified subset: CD45RA-negative fraction. The V and J genes are TRBV5-1 and TRBJ2-1, with D perhaps being TRBD1 or TRBD2 (5 bases each). CDR3 amino acids: CASSSGPSNEQFF. DNA of the CDR3: TGCGCCAGCAGCTCGGGACCCTCCAATGAGCAGTTCTTC.